Described below is a single TCR delta chain sequence and its context. Antigen: not known. Germline values: CDR1 GEAIGNYY, CDR2 EKD. The J segment lost 7 bases and the V segment lost 5 bases, leaving 33 bases of the junction unmatched. The CDR3 loop spans 22 amino acids. The data are from a study of Vδ1+ human thymocytes. Study results and caveats: Bulk data may be misread because of unexpected Vdelta2 sequences. Despite high sort purity, about 20% of thymic T cell receptor delta sequences were Vdelta2. Thymic TRG and TRD repertoires appeared highly polyclonal.

The sorted cells were CD3+ Vdelta1+ Vdelta2- thymocytes from alphabeta-depleted thymus. Sequences come from RNA converted to cDNA by reverse transcription. Multiplex PCR used pooled V-gene forward primers and a constant-region reverse primer to amplify CDR3s. TCRdb re-called clones from the multiplex PCR reads via CATT. The table includes fewer than 90,000 delta-chain clones, more than 30% detected once. The sequencing sample was made of Vdelta1+ gamma-delta thymocytes from the thymus. The sample's subset: FACS-sorted CD3+ TCRalphabeta- TCRVdelta1+ TCRVdelta2- thymocytes. The TCR originated in a boy younger than two who had congenital heart surgery. This chain links TRDV2 with TRDJ1; TRDD3 aligns across 10 bases. The CDR3 sequence is CACAPPQLLIGPPTGGFLKLIF. The CDR3 DNA reads TGTGCCTGTGCCCCTCCGCAACTATTAATAGGGCCCCCAACTGGGGGATTCCTTAAACTCATCTTT.